The following is a T cell receptor beta chain sequence with its context. At the DNA level, this CDR3 is encoded by other sequences in the same sample as well. This sample was included in a study of OX40 agonist ivuxolimab in advanced cancers. Some clones are missing from TCRdb's copy, which holds only in-frame ones; the method was immunoSEQ multiplex PCR. The data hold tens of thousands of clones, with approximately 86% observed a single time. This TCR was recovered from an adult with an advanced solid tumor such as melanoma, head and neck, liver or kidney cancer. The source was CD4+ or CD8+ T cells sorted from blood, collected in a trial of the OX40 agonist ivuxolimab.

CDR3 sequence reads: CASSFTGGHNEQFF. For the CDR3, the DNA is TGTGCCAGCAGTTTTACCGGCGGTCACAATGAGCAGTTCTTC. V is TRBV28 and J is TRBJ2-1; D unresolved. CDR3 length equals 14 residues. V was shortened by 3 bases and J by 5 bases, with 11 bases between the two germline ends. CDR1 and CDR2 from the germline V gene are MDHEN and SYDVKM.